A selection of T cell receptor beta chains follows, all from one sample in a study of shared clonotypes between healthy human individuals. Repertoires were generated with immunoSEQ multiplex PCR, while TCRdb's copy carries only in-frame clones and drops some. The table has roughly 2.4 million clones, around 95% seen once; the top ten hold less than 0.15%. The source material was naive CD4+ T cells sorted from blood. The receptors come from a man aged 18 to 35 in good health. Both conserved end residues are part of each CDR3. The D gene is left open where the match is weak. Not every row has a clone size; where given, it reads once, few, many or a size class.

CDR3 DNA: TGTGCCAGCAGTGAATCCCTTGGTCCCTATGGCTACACCTTC; CDR3 protein: CASSESLGPYGYTF; J gene: TRBJ1-2; D gene: -; clone size: once; V gene: TRBV6-1
CDR3 DNA: TGTGCCAGCTCCCGAGACTCCAACACCGGGGAGCTGTTTTTT; CDR3 protein: CASSRDSNTGELFF; J gene: TRBJ2-2; D gene: -; clone size: -; V gene: TRBV18
CDR3 DNA: TGCGCCAGCAGCGGTTCTGGCGGAGAAACAGATACGCAGTATTTT; CDR3 protein: CASSGSGGETDTQYF; J gene: TRBJ2-3; D gene: -; clone size: -; V gene: TRBV5-1
CDR3 DNA: TGCGCCAGAACACGGAACTACGAGCAGTACTTC; CDR3 protein: CARTRNYEQYF; J gene: TRBJ2-7; D gene: -; clone size: -; V gene: TRBV5-1
CDR3 DNA: TGTGCCAGCAGCACGACAGGGGAAGAGACCCAGTACTTC; CDR3 protein: CASSTTGEETQYF; J gene: TRBJ2-5; D gene: TRBD1; clone size: -; V gene: TRBV5-8
CDR3 DNA: TGTGCCAGCAGTTACAAATATAATGAAAAACTGTTTTTT; CDR3 protein: CASSYKYNEKLFF; J gene: TRBJ1-4; D gene: -; clone size: -; V gene: TRBV6-5
CDR3 DNA: TGTGCCAGCAAGGGCGGGGCGTATGAGCAGTTCTTC; CDR3 protein: CASKGGAYEQFF; J gene: TRBJ2-1; D gene: -; clone size: -; V gene: TRBV6-5
CDR3 DNA: TGTGCCAGCAGTGAAATTGGAAGCTCTGGGGCCAACGTCCTGACTTTC; CDR3 protein: CASSEIGSSGANVLTF; J gene: TRBJ2-6; D gene: -; clone size: -; V gene: TRBV2
CDR3 DNA: TGTGCCAGCAGTTCTTCCGGGACAGGGACAGCTTTCTTT; CDR3 protein: CASSSSGTGTAFF; J gene: TRBJ1-1; D gene: TRBD1; clone size: -; V gene: TRBV27
CDR3 DNA: TGTGCCATCACGACAGGGGGTAACTATGGCTACACCTTC; CDR3 protein: CAITTGGNYGYTF; J gene: TRBJ1-2; D gene: TRBD1; clone size: -; V gene: TRBV10-3
CDR3 DNA: TGCGCCAGCAGCTTAACAAGCAACTATGGCTACACCTTC; CDR3 protein: CASSLTSNYGYTF; J gene: TRBJ1-2; D gene: -; clone size: -; V gene: TRBV5-1
CDR3 DNA: TGCGCCAGCAGCTTAGTGGCAGCCTCTAACTATGGCTACACCTTC; CDR3 protein: CASSLVAASNYGYTF; J gene: TRBJ1-2; D gene: -; clone size: -; V gene: TRBV5-1
CDR3 DNA: TGTGCCAGCAGCCTAAATCAGGGGGCAGGGTACGGCTACACCTTC; CDR3 protein: CASSLNQGAGYGYTF; J gene: TRBJ1-2; D gene: TRBD1; clone size: -; V gene: TRBV28
CDR3 DNA: TGTGCCAGTACCCGGGGGGTTAACTATGGCTACACCTTC; CDR3 protein: CASTRGVNYGYTF; J gene: TRBJ1-2; D gene: -; clone size: -; V gene: TRBV19
CDR3 DNA: TGTGCCAGCAGCTTAGTACAAGCGGGACCCTCTGGGGCCAACGTCCTGACTTTC; CDR3 protein: CASSLVQAGPSGANVLTF; J gene: TRBJ2-6; D gene: TRBD2; clone size: -; V gene: TRBV7-2
CDR3 DNA: TGCGCCAGCAGGGTAGATTTCGTTAATGGCTACACCTTC; CDR3 protein: CASRVDFVNGYTF; J gene: TRBJ1-2; D gene: -; clone size: -; V gene: TRBV5-1
CDR3 DNA: TGTGCCAGCAGCGTAGAGACAGGGGTAGGCTACACCTTC; CDR3 protein: CASSVETGVGYTF; J gene: TRBJ1-2; D gene: TRBD1; clone size: -; V gene: TRBV9
CDR3 DNA: TGTGCCAGCACTCCGAGCCAGGTCTACGAGCAGTACTTC; CDR3 protein: CASTPSQVYEQYF; J gene: TRBJ2-7; D gene: -; clone size: -; V gene: TRBV7-2
CDR3 DNA: TGTGCCAGCAGCGTTAAGGGGGCCTCATCGGATAATTCACCCCTCCACTTT; CDR3 protein: CASSVKGASSDNSPLHF; J gene: TRBJ1-6; D gene: TRBD1; clone size: once; V gene: TRBV9
CDR3 DNA: TGTGCCAGCAGTGGATCGGCAACTAATGAAAAACTGTTTTTT; CDR3 protein: CASSGSATNEKLFF; J gene: TRBJ1-4; D gene: -; clone size: -; V gene: TRBV6-5
CDR3 DNA: TGTGCCAGCAGCCCCGGCCAAGGGAATTCACCCCTCCACTTT; CDR3 protein: CASSPGQGNSPLHF; J gene: TRBJ1-6; D gene: -; clone size: few; V gene: TRBV7-8
CDR3 DNA: TGTGCCAGCAGTCTTTTGGCAGGGGCATCCCACGAGCAGTACTTC; CDR3 protein: CASSLLAGASHEQYF; J gene: TRBJ2-7; D gene: -; clone size: -; V gene: TRBV28
CDR3 DNA: TGCGCCAGCAGCGGATCCGGGAGTGGAAACACCATATATTTT; CDR3 protein: CASSGSGSGNTIYF; J gene: TRBJ1-3; D gene: -; clone size: -; V gene: TRBV5-1
CDR3 DNA: TGTGCCAGCAGTGCTGGACAGGGATTCGTGAGCTATGGCTACACCTTC; CDR3 protein: CASSAGQGFVSYGYTF; J gene: TRBJ1-2; D gene: TRBD1; clone size: -; V gene: TRBV2
CDR3 DNA: TGTGCCAGCAGCGGCGGGACAGGGGGCAATCAGCCCCAGCATTTT; CDR3 protein: CASSGGTGGNQPQHF; J gene: TRBJ1-5; D gene: TRBD1; clone size: -; V gene: TRBV5-8
CDR3 DNA: TGTGCCAGCAGCCATACTCTGGGGGAGCAGTACTTC; CDR3 protein: CASSHTLGEQYF; J gene: TRBJ2-7; D gene: -; clone size: -; V gene: TRBV7-9